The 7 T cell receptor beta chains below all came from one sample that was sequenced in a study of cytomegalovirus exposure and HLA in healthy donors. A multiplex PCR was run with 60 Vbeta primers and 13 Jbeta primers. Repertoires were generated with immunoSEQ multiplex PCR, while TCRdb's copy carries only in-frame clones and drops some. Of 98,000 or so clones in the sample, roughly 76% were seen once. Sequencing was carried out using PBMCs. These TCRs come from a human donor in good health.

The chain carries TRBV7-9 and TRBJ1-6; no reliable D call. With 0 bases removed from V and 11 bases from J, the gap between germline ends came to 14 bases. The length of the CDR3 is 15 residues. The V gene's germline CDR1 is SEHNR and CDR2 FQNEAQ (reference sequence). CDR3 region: CASSLASGSGPPLHF. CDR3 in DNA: TGTGCCAGCAGCTTAGCGTCGGGGTCCGGTCCACCCCTCCACTTT.

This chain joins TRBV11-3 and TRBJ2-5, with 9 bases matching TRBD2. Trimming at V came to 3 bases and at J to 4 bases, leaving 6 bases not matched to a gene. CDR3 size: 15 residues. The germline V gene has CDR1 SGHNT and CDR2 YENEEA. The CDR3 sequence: CASSLGGGARETQYF. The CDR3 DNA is TGTGCCAGCAGCTTGGGCGGGGGGGCCCGAGAGACCCAGTACTTC.

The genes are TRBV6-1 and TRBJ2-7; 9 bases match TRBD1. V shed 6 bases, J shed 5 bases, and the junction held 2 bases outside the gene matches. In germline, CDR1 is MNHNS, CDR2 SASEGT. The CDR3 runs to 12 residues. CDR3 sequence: CASSGQGNEQYF. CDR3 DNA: TGTGCCAGCAGCGGACAGGGGAACGAGCAGTACTTC.

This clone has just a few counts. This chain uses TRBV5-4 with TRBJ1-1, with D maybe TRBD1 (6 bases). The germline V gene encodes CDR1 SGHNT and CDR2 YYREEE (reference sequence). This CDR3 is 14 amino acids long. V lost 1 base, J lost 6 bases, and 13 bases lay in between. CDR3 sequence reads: CASSLLGGPPEAFF. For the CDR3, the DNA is TGTGCCAGCAGCTTGTTAGGGGGACCTCCTGAAGCTTTCTTT.

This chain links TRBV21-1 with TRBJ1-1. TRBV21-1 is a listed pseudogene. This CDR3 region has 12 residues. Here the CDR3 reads CASSSGPTEAFF. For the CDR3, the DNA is TGTGCCAGCAGCTCGGGTCCCACTGAAGCTTTCTTT.

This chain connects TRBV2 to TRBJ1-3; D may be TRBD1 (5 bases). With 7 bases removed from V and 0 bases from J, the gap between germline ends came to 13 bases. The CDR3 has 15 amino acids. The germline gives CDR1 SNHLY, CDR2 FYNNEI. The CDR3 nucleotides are TGTGCCAGCATGGGAGGGACTTACTCTGGAAACACCATATATTTT. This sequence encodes CASMGGTYSGNTIYF.

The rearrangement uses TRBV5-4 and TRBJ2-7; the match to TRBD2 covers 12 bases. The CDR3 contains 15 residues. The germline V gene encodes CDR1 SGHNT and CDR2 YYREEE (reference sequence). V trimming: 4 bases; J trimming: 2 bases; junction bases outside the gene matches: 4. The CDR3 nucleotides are TGTGCCAGCAGCGAGGGACTAGCGGGCACCTACGAGCAGTACTTC. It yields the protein CASSEGLAGTYEQYF.